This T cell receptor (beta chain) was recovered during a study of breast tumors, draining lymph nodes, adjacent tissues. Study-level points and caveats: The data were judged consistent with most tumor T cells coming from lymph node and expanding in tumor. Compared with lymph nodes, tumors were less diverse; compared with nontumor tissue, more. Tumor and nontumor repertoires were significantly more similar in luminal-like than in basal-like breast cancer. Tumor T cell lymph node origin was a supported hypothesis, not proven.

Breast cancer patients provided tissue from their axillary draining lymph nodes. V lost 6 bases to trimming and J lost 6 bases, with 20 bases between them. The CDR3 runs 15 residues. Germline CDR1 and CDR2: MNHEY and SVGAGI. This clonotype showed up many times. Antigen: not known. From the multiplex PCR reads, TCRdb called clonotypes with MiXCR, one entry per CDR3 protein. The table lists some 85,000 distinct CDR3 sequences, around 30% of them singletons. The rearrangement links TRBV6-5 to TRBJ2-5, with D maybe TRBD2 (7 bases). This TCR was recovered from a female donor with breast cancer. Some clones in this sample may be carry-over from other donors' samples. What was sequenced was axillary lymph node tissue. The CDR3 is CASRLTGGAGQTQYF. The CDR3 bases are TGTGCCAGCAGGTTAACGGGGGGCGCGGGACAGACCCAGTACTTC.